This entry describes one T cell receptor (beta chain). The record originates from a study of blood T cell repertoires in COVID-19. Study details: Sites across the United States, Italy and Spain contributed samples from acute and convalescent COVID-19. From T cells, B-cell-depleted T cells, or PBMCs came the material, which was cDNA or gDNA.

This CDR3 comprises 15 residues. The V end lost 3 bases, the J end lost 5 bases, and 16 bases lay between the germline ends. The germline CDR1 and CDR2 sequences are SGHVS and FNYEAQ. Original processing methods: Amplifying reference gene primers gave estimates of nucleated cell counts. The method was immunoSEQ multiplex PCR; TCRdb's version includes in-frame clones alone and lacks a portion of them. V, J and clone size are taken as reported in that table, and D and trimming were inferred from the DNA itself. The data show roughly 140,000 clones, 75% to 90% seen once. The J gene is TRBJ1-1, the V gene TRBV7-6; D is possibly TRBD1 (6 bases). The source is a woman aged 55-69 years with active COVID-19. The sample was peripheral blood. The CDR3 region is CASSLLLGTSTEAFF. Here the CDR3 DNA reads TGTGCCAGCAGCTTGCTATTGGGGACATCTACTGAAGCTTTCTTT.